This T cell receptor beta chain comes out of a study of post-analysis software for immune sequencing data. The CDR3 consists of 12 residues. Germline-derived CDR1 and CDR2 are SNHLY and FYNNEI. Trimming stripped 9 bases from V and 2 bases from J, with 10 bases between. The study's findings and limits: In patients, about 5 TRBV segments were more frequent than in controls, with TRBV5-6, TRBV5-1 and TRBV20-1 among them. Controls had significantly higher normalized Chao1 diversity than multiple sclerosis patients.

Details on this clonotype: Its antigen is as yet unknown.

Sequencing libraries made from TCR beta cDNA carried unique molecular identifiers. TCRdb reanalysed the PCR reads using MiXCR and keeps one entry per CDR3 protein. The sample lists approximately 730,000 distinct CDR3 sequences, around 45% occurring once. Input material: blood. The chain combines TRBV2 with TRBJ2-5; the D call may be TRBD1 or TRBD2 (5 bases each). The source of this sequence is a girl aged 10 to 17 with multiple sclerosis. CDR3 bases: TGTGCCAGGGGGACCGATCAAGAGACCCAGTACTTC. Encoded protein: CARGTDQETQYF.